This TCR beta chain derives from a study of T cells in women clearing cervical HPV infection. With respect to this clone: The read stops 3 residues short of the end of the CDR3; the missing end is completed from the germline J gene.

Clones were read by immunoSEQ multiplex PCR, and TCRdb kept only the in-frame ones, dropping some. The sample has some 46,000 clones, and its top ten clones hold 35% to 45%. There are 13 residues in the CDR3. The germline V gene has CDR1 SNHLY and CDR2 FYNNEI. V was pared by 10 bases and J by 8 bases, with 18 bases between. Sequencing input: blood buffy coat. This clonotype was obtained from a woman between 18 and 75 years old with a cervical HPV16 infection that either progressed to CIN3+ or cleared (not recorded which). The chain recombines TRBV2 with TRBJ2-1, with TRBD2 as a possible D gene (5 bases). The CDR3 sequence is CATTVLEGYEQFF. CDR3 DNA (partial): TGTGCCACCACCGTACTCGAGGGCTATGAG. Looking up the rest from reference TRBV2 and TRBJ2-1 gives the full variable domain: EPEVTQTPSHQVTQMGQEVILRCVPISNHLYFYWYRQILGQKVEFLVSFYNNEISEKSEIFDDQFSVERPDGSNFTLKIRSTKLEDSAMYFCATTVLEGYEQFFGPGTRLTVL.